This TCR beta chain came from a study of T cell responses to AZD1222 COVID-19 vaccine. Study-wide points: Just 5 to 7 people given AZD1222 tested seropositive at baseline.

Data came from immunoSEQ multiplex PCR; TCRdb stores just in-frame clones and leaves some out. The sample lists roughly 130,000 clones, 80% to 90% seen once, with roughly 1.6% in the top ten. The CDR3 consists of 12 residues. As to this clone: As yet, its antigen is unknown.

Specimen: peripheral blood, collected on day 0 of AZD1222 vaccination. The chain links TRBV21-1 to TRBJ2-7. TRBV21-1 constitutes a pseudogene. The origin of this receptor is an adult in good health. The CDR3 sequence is CASYLQSYEQYF. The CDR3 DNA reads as TGTGCCAGTTACCTTCAATCCTACGAGCAGTACTTC.